The rows below give T cell receptor beta chains drawn from one sample of a study of ipilimumab plus nivolumab after autologous stem cell transplantation. Method: immunoSEQ multiplex PCR; TCRdb's copy keeps in-frame clones and lacks some. The sample includes tens of thousands of clones, 83% seen only once; the top ten take around 2%. Sequenced material: PBMCs, taken in a trial of ipilimumab plus nivolumab as post-transplant consolidation. Receptors originate from a male donor with diffuse large B-cell lymphoma. CDR3s include the opening cysteine and the closing phenylalanine or tryptophan. Not every row has a clone size; where given, it reads once, few, many or a size class.

>13|.|TRBV6-1|TRBJ1-2
CASSEVGRYGYTF
>14|.|TRBV11-2|TRBJ2-5
CASSRGRLQETQYF
>13|.|TRBV7-3|TRBJ1-1
CASSLFMNTEAFF
>14|.|TRBV18|TRBJ2-7
CASSPPRDKYEQYF
>14|.|TRBV18|TRBJ1-2
CASSPSAGGQGYTF
>15|.|TRBV2|TRBJ2-3
CASSEFQGEADTQYF
>13|.|TRBV5-5|TRBJ2-1
CASSPGPRNEQFF
>15|.|TRBV5-1|TRBJ2-2
CASSGTGGVAGELFF
>11|.|TRBV30|TRBJ1-1
CAHSQNTEAFF
>14|once|TRBV6-6|TRBJ1-1
CASSTPDGNTEAFF
>16|.|TRBV5-1|TRBJ1-6
CASSLGSGQRNSPLHF
>14|.|TRBV9|TRBJ2-2
CASSITGNTGELFF
>13|.|TRBV29-1|TRBJ1-2
CSGLQGLGYGYTF
>15|few|TRBV2|TRBJ2-1
CASSGRDPHGHEQFF
>14|.|TRBV5-6|TRBJ1-2
CASSLFGFKYGYTF
>16|.|TRBV18|TRBJ2-1
CASSPIPGTGGNEQFF
>19|once|TRBV30|TRBJ2-1
CAWSVSTGGLPVVCNEQFF
>16|.|TRBV4-3|TRBJ1-6
CASSQDIGQGNSPLHF
>19|.|TRBV12-1|TRBJ1-1
CASSSPRGGEKAMNTEAFF
>14|.|TRBV9|TRBJ2-7
CASSVASQGREQYF
>12|.|TRBV28|TRBJ1-2
CASSLYEDGYTF
>14|.|TRBV18|TRBJ1-5
CASSRGDLHQPQHF
>16|.|TRBV5-1|TRBJ1-3
CASSLAGTTLGNTIYF
>13|.|TRBV25-1|TRBJ1-3
CASSLYSGNTIYF
>15|.|TRBV7-8|TRBJ1-4
CASVAQGTVGEKLFF
>16|.|TRBV7-9|TRBJ2-3
CASSLYGQGNTDTQYF
>15|.|TRBV5-1|TRBJ2-5
CASTSGLAGAKTQYF
>14|once|TRBV4-1|TRBJ2-1
CASSTGQGGDEQFF
>15|.|TRBV25-1|TRBJ2-3
CASSEGGTSTDTQYF
>13|.|TRBV11-1|TRBJ2-4
CASSSGQKNIQYF
>15|.|TRBV7-3|TRBJ2-1
CASSLIGGQGNEQFF
>14|.|TRBV14|TRBJ2-3
CASSQTGGTDTQYF
>15|.|TRBV19|TRBJ2-2
CASSPSRTGGGELFF
>15|.|TRBV2|TRBJ1-5
CASSEALRGSQPQHF
>16|.|TRBV7-2|TRBJ2-3
CASSLSWAHTADTQYF
>15|.|TRBV25-1|TRBJ2-3
CASSSETSYTDTQYF
>14|.|TRBV19|TRBJ2-7
CASGRAGNRYEQYF
>11|.|TRBV29-1|TRBJ1-2
CSVEKNYGYTF
>11|.|TRBV5-1|TRBJ1-1
CASSTGTEAFF
>11|.|TRBV18|TRBJ2-7
CASSLGGEQYF
>15|.|TRBV9|TRBJ1-3
CASSVDGDAGNTIYF
>17|.|TRBV21-1|TRBJ1-2
CASSKHRQGQIVDGYTF
>15|.|TRBV19|TRBJ1-1
CASSTRGNGPTEAFF
>15|.|TRBV5-4|TRBJ1-6
CASSRTTGGGSPLHF
>17|.|TRBV7-8|TRBJ2-1
CASSPETGTAMVNEQFF
>13|.|TRBV10-3|TRBJ2-7
CAISEQGVDEQYF
>14|.|TRBV10-2|TRBJ1-1
CASSEGQTNTEAFF
>15|.|TRBV7-9|TRBJ1-2
CASSPRVAGYYGYTF
>13|.|TRBV10-3|TRBJ1-4
CAISEKQGEKLFF
>13|.|TRBV9|TRBJ1-1
CASSAGRPTEAFF